This T cell receptor (beta chain) was recorded in a study of T-cell memory formation after mild COVID-19. Overall study findings and caveats: Cross-reactive memory appears to have joined, as suggested by some responding clones showing up in pre-infection memory.

The CDR3 is 17 amino acids. The V and J ends lost 4 bases and 7 bases, in that order; junction bases with no gene match: 17. Many counts were recorded for this clonotype. Its antigen is not identified. MiXCR was run by TCRdb on the 5' RACE reads, yielding one entry per CDR3 protein. In the table there are fewer than 400,000 distinct CDR3 sequences, 10% to 15% of which are singletons. The chain couples TRBV12-3 or TRBV12-4 to TRBJ2-7; TRBD1 aligns across 9 bases. The origin of this receptor is a man aged 18-30 years who had mild COVID-19 (a few samples of this study predate the infection). Cell type and time point are not known. The sequencing sample was made of PBMCs or a T cell subset sorted from them (not recorded which). The CDR3 region has the DNA TGTGCCAGCAGTTCCGACAGGGGGGACTATACCGGATGGGAGCAGTACTTC. It is translated as CASSSDRGDYTGWEQYF.